Included here is one T cell receptor (beta chain) sequence, with context. Its specificity is not known. V lost 7 bases and J lost 3; bases outside the gene matches: 9. This CDR3 is 14 amino acids long. Germline CDR1 reads SQVTM; CDR2 reads ANQGSEA. The sample originates from a study of response to subunit inactivated influenza vaccine. Overall study results and limits: Authors suggested few new T cells are recruited by each seasonal influenza vaccination.

TCRdb reprocessed the RT-PCR reads with MiXCR, giving one entry per CDR3 protein. The sample records about 700,000 distinct CDR3 sequences, 14% being singletons. V gene TRBV29-1 combines with J gene TRBJ1-1; 9 nucleotides agree with TRBD1. The receptor was isolated from a man aged 45 to 65 who received an inactivated influenza vaccine. The specimen comprised PBMCs from blood, sampled about 14 days before vaccination. The CDR3 here is CSGIQGARDTEAFF. The CDR3 coding sequence is TGCAGCGGTATACAGGGGGCTAGGGACACTGAAGCTTTCTTT.